These 5 T cell receptor beta chains were sequenced from one sample in a study of PD-L1 blockade in urothelial cancer. Assay used: immunoSEQ multiplex PCR; TCRdb lists only in-frame clones, some missing. Of 60,000 or so clones listed, over 70% are singletons. Sequencing used PBMCs, obtained around atezolizumab (anti-PD-L1) treatment. These TCRs come from a man between 65 and 85 years old with urothelial cancer.

V gene TRBV4-2 combines with J gene TRBJ2-5; 10 bases line up with TRBD2. The trim removed 2 bases at V and 4 bases at J, leaving 13 bases unmatched. This CDR3 spans 18 amino acids. Germline loops: CDR1 LGHNA, CDR2 YNFKEQ. The CDR3 DNA reads as TGTGCCAGCAGCCAATACGGTGGCAGCGGGGGGGCCGGAGAGACCCAGTACTTC. Translating gives CASSQYGGSGGAGETQYF.

As for this clone: The junction and the germline gene differ at one end; a read error may be behind it. This chain connects TRBV28 to TRBJ2-1; the D gene is possibly TRBD1 (6 bases). The CDR3 length is 16 residues. Germline V CDR1 and CDR2: MDHEN, SYDVKM. In DNA form, the CDR3 reads TGTGCCAGCAGCTTATTAGGGGGACAAAACTACAATGAGCAGTTCTTC. This codes for CASSLLGGQNYNEQFF.

The genes are TRBV30 and TRBJ1-1, with D possibly matching TRBD1 (5 bases). The germline gives CDR1 GTSNPN, CDR2 SVGIG (reference sequence). V was cut by 2 bases and J by 4 bases, with 14 bases left in between. The CDR3 spans 14 residues. The CDR3 region is CAWSPGRRSTEAFF. CDR3 DNA sequence: TGTGCCTGGAGTCCAGGGCGTCGGAGCACTGAAGCTTTCTTT.

The chain employs TRBV7-2 and TRBJ1-5; 9 nucleotides line up with TRBD1. CDR3 length equals 14 residues. Germline assignment: CDR1 SGHTA and CDR2 FQGNSA. With V trimmed by 3 bases and J by 5 bases, 2 bases remained unmatched. Here the CDR3 reads CASSFRDRDQPQHF. For the CDR3, the DNA is TGTGCCAGCAGCTTCCGGGACAGGGATCAGCCCCAGCATTTT.

This sequence joins TRBV2 and TRBJ2-5; 10 nucleotides match TRBD1. Germline V gene lookup returns CDR1 SNHLY and CDR2 FYNNEI. Trimming cost V 4 bases and J 1 base; bases outside gene matches: 6. The CDR3 spans 16 residues. CDR3: CASSGGTGVTQETQYF. In nucleotides, the CDR3 is TGTGCCAGCAGTGGGGGGACAGGGGTTACCCAAGAGACCCAGTACTTC.